This T cell receptor (beta chain) was observed in a study of cytomegalovirus exposure and HLA in healthy donors. Findings and limits, study-wide: Relative to equally common others, HLA-associated TCR beta chains showed greater clonal expansion in a later analysis. About 87% or about 30% of the time was how often most TCR beta V segments were productive, according to an earlier analysis.

The PCR had 60 Vbeta and 13 Jbeta primers. Repertoires were generated with immunoSEQ multiplex PCR, while TCRdb's copy carries only in-frame clones and drops some. Counted here are 200,000 to 250,000 clones, roughly four fifths occurring once; the ten biggest clones make up roughly 0.58%. The CDR3 length is 13 residues. A remark on this clone: Its antigen remains unknown.

The chain combines TRBV21-1 with TRBJ1-2; TRBD1, as called in the table, went unchecked against the DNA. TRBV21-1 is designated a pseudogene. Sequencing was performed on PBMCs. The source is a woman aged 35 to 49 in good health and CMV-seronegative. The CDR3 DNA is TGTGCCAGCAGATGGACAGCCAACTATGGCTACACCTTC. Residues: CASRWTANYGYTF.